This T cell receptor (beta chain) appears in the sequencing data of a study of CD8 T cells in ankylosing spondylitis. The ends were cut back, 1 base at V and 2 bases at J, with 7 bases in the middle. This CDR3 has 13 amino acids. The germline gives CDR1 SGDLS, CDR2 YYNGEE. Notes on the study in general: Clones linked to disease, bearing a CD8+ phenotype, were relatively rare in peripheral blood.

Worth noting for this clonotype: Its cognate antigen is unknown.

TCRdb reprocessed the 5' RACE reads via MiXCR and lists one record per CDR3 protein. The repertoire holds roughly 200,000 distinct CDR3 sequences, with more than 25% as singletons. The sequencing input was blood, either unsorted or a sorted T cell fraction (not recorded which). The chain combines TRBV9 with TRBJ2-7; D unresolved. The receptor comes from a male donor with ankylosing spondylitis or in good health (not recorded which). The CDR3 loop reads CASSVPATYEQYF. CDR3 nucleotide sequence: TGTGCCAGCAGCGTACCGGCTACCTACGAGCAGTACTTC.